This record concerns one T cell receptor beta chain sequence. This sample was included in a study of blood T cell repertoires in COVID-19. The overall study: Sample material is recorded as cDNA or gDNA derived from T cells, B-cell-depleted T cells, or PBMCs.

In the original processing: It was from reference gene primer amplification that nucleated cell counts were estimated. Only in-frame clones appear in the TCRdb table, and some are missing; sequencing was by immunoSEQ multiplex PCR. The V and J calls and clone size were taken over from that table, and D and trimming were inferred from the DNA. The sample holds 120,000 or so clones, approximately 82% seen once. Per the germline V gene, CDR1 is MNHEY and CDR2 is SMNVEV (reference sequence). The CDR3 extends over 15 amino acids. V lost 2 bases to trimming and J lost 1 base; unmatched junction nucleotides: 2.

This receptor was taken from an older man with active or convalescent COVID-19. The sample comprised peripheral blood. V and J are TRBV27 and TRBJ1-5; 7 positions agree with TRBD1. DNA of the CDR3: TGTGCCAGCAGTTTAGGGACAGCCAGCAATCAGCCCCAGCATTTT. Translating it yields CASSLGTASNQPQHF.